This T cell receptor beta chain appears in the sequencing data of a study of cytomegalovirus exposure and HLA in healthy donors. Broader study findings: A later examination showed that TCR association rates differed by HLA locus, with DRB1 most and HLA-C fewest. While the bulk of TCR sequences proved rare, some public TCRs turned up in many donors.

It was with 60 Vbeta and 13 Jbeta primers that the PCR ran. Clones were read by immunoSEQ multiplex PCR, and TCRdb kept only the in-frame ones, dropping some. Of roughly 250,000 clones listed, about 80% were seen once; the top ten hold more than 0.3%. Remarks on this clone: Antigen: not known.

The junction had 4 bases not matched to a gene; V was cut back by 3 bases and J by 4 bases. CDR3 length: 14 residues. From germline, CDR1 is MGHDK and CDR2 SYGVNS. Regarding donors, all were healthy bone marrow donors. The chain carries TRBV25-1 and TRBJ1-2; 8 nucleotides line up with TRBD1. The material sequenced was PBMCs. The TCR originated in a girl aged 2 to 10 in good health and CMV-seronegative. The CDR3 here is CASSDDRGSYGYTF. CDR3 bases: TGTGCCAGCAGTGACGACAGGGGCAGCTATGGCTACACCTTC.